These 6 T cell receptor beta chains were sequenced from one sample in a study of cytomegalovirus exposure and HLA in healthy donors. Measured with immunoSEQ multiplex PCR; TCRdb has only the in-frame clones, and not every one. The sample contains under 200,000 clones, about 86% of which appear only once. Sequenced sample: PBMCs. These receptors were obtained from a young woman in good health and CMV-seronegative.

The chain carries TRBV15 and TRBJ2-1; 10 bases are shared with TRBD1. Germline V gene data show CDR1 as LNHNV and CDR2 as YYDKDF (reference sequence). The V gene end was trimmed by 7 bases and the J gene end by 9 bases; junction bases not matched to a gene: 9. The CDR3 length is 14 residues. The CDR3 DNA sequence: TGTGCCACCACAAGACAGGGGGCTAGGGGTGAGCAGTTCTTC. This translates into CATTRQGARGEQFF.

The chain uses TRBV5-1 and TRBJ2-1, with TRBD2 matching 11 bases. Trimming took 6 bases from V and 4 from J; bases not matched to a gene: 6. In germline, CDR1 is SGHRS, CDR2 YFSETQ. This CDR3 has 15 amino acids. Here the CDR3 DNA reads TGCGCCAGCACCACCGCTAGCGGGAGGTACAATGAGCAGTTCTTC. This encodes CASTTASGRYNEQFF.

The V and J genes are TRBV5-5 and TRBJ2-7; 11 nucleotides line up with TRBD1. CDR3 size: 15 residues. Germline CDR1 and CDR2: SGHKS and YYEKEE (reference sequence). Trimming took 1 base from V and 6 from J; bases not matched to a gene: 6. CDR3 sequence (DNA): TGTGCCAGCAGCTTGAGGGGACAGGGGGTCGTCGAGCAGTACTTC. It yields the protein CASSLRGQGVVEQYF.

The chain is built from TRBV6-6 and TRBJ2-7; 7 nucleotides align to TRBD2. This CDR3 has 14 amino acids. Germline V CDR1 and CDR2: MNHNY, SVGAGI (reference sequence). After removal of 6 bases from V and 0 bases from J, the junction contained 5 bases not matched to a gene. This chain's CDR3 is CASSPRTSSYEQYF. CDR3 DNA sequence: TGTGCCAGCAGCCCCCGGACTAGCTCCTACGAGCAGTACTTC.

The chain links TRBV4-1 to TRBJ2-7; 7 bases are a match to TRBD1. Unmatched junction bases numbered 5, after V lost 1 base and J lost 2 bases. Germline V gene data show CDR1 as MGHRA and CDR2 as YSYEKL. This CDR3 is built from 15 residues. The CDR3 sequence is CASSQVRGPTYEQYF. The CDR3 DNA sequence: TGCGCCAGCAGCCAAGTAAGGGGGCCCACCTACGAGCAGTACTTC.

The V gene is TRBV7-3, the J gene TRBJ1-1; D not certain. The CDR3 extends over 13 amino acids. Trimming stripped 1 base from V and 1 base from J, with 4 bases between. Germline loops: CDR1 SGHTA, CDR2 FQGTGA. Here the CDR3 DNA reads TGTGCCAGCAGCTTAATGAGGAACACTGAAGCTTTCTTT. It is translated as CASSLMRNTEAFF.